Listed below are T cell receptor beta chains from one sample, sequenced in a study of graft-versus-host responses after intestinal transplantation. TCRdb's table, derived via immunoSEQ multiplex PCR, lists solely in-frame clones and lacks some. Among some 110,000 clones listed, about nine tenths were seen once. Antigen specificity for these receptors is unknown. The sequences come from unstimulated CD4+ T cells sorted from spleen or lymph node cells, collected before intestinal transplant. These receptors all come from a human donor who received an intestinal transplant. Both conserved end residues are part of each CDR3. A D gene is named only where the DNA matches it firmly. For some rows the clone size is stated as once, few or many, or as a class when expanded; others skip it.

CDR3aa | CDR3nt | abundance | v_gene | d_gene | j_gene
CASSLMGQGIYEQYF | TGCGCCAGCAGCTTGATGGGACAGGGGATCTACGAGCAGTACTTC | NA | TRBV5-1 | TRBD1 | TRBJ2-7
CASGLVLGQGKVFSGNTIYF | TGTGCTAGTGGTTTGGTACTGGGACAGGGGAAGGTATTCTCTGGAAACACCATATATTTT | NA | TRBV12-5 | TRBD1 | TRBJ1-3
CASSYSRGGNEKLFF | TGTGCCAGCAGTTACTCCAGGGGAGGGAATGAAAAACTGTTTTTT | NA | TRBV6-6 | NA | TRBJ1-4
CASSTLAGTGVYEQYF | TGTGCCAGTAGTACCCTGGCCGGGACAGGGGTCTACGAGCAGTACTTC | once | TRBV19 | TRBD1 | TRBJ2-7
CASSLALAGETQYF | TGTGCCAGCAGCTTAGCGCTAGCGGGAGAGACCCAGTACTTC | NA | TRBV11-1 | TRBD2 | TRBJ2-5
CASSQRGGSYNEQFF | TGTGCCAGCAGCCAACGGGGGGGATCATACAATGAGCAGTTCTTC | NA | TRBV5-6 | TRBD2 | TRBJ2-1
CASSLQGSYEQYF | TGTGCCAGCAGTCTACAGGGTTCCTACGAGCAGTACTTC | once | TRBV28 | NA | TRBJ2-7
CASSATGTSAADTQYF | TGTGCCAGCAGCGCTACGGGGACTAGCGCCGCAGATACGCAGTATTTT | NA | TRBV7-2 | TRBD2 | TRBJ2-3
CAWSPRTGGYGYTF | TGTGCCTGGAGCCCCCGGACAGGGGGTTATGGCTACACCTTC | NA | TRBV30 | TRBD1 | TRBJ1-2
CASSYIYEQYF | TGTGCCAGCAGTTATATCTACGAGCAGTACTTC | NA | TRBV6-1 | NA | TRBJ2-7
CASSREQNTEAFF | TGTGCCAGCAGCCGGGAACAGAACACTGAAGCTTTCTTT | NA | TRBV2 | NA | TRBJ1-1
CASRILAATDTQYF | TGTGCCAGCAGGATACTAGCGGCCACAGATACGCAGTATTTT | NA | TRBV6-1 | TRBD2 | TRBJ2-3
CAWSAGTGNTEAFF | TGTGCCTGGAGTGCCGGGACAGGGAACACTGAAGCTTTCTTT | few | TRBV30 | TRBD1 | TRBJ1-1
CASSLGDRGYEQFF | TGTGCCAGCAGCTTGGGGGACAGGGGGTATGAGCAGTTCTTC | NA | TRBV5-4 | TRBD1 | TRBJ2-1
CASSPRGEKLFF | TGTGCCAGTAGTCCCAGGGGTGAAAAACTGTTTTTT | NA | TRBV19 | NA | TRBJ1-4
CASSIPRSGTGELFF | TGTGCCAGTAGTATACCGCGGAGCGGCACCGGGGAGCTGTTTTTT | NA | TRBV19 | NA | TRBJ2-2
CASSLRERGGLTDTQYF | TGCGCCAGCAGCTTGAGGGAGCGGGGGGGCCTCACAGATACGCAGTATTTT | NA | TRBV5-1 | TRBD2 | TRBJ2-3
CASSLDGTSGDTQYF | TGTGCCAGCAGCTTGGACGGGACTAGCGGGGATACGCAGTATTTT | NA | TRBV5-4 | TRBD2 | TRBJ2-3
CASSSGGIGLAQIRETQYF | TGTGCCAGCAGCTCGGGAGGGATAGGACTAGCCCAAATTAGGGAGACCCAGTACTTC | once | TRBV4-2 | TRBD2 | TRBJ2-5
CASSLGLAGDNEQFF | TGTGCCAGCAGCCTCGGACTAGCGGGAGACAATGAGCAGTTCTTC | NA | TRBV7-6 | TRBD2 | TRBJ2-1
CASSDSSGNTIYF | TGTGCCAGCAGCGACAGCTCTGGAAACACCATATATTTT | NA | TRBV9 | NA | TRBJ1-3
CAWSVSPLPGNTIYF | TGTGCCTGGAGTGTAAGCCCGCTACCTGGAAACACCATATATTTT | NA | TRBV30 | NA | TRBJ1-3
CASSIGTSGTREQYF | TGTGCCAGTAGTATCGGGACTAGCGGGACTCGGGAGCAGTACTTC | NA | TRBV19 | TRBD2 | TRBJ2-7
CASSLGQGNTGELFF | TGTGCCAGCAGCTTAGGGCAGGGGAACACCGGGGAGCTGTTTTTT | NA | TRBV7-7 | NA | TRBJ2-2
CASSLGGAQSNQPQHF | TGTGCCAGCAGCTTGGGTGGTGCACAGAGCAATCAGCCCCAGCATTTT | NA | TRBV28 | NA | TRBJ1-5
CASSQEDSSGNTIYF | TGCGCCAGCAGCCAAGAGGACAGCTCTGGAAACACCATATATTTT | NA | TRBV4-3 | NA | TRBJ1-3